The subject of this entry is one TCR beta chain. Its antigen is currently unknown. Here immunoSEQ multiplex PCR was the method, and the copy in TCRdb shows in-frame clones only, minus some. The repertoire holds about 53,000 clones, 80% to 90% seen once, with about a tenth in the top ten. This record comes from a study of OX40 agonist ivuxolimab in advanced cancers. Study overall: Patients assigned to dose escalation were diagnosed with hepatocellular carcinoma, melanoma, renal cell or head and neck cancer. Allowance was made for prior anti-PD-1, anti-PD-L1 or anti-CTLA-4 therapy, and 35% to 40% had some.

Study-wide results and limits: The antigen specificity of the peripheral T cells (those that were expanded) was not determined.

With 3 bases removed from V and 2 bases from J, the gap between germline ends came to 2 bases. CDR3 length: 11 amino acids. Looked up from germline, CDR1 is SGHDT and CDR2 is YYEEEE. The receptor comes from an adult with an advanced solid tumor such as melanoma, head and neck, liver or kidney cancer. This specimen was CD4+ or CD8+ T cells sorted from blood, taken in a trial of the OX40 agonist ivuxolimab. V and J are TRBV5-6 and TRBJ2-5; D gene ambiguous. CDR3 residues: CASSWQETQYF. CDR3 DNA sequence: TGTGCCAGCAGCTGGCAAGAGACCCAGTACTTC.